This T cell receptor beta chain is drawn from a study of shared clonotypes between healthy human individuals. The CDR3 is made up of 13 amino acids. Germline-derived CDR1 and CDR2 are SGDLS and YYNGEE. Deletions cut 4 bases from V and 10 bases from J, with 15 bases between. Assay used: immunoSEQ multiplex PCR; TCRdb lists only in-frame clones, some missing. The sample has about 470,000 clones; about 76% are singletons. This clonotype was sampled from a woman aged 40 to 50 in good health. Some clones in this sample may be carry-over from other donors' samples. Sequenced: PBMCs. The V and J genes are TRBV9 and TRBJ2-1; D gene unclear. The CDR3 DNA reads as TGTGCCAGCAGCCACGACTCCCCAAGGGAGCAGTTCTTC. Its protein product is CASSHDSPREQFF.